This entry describes one TCR beta chain. These data are taken from a study of regulatory T cells in long-lasting Graves disease. Libraries of TCR beta came from iRepertoire HTBI primers plus Arm-PCR of CDR3 regions. TCRdb ran MiXCR on the multiplex PCR reads and lists one entry per CDR3 protein. Of about 620,000 distinct CDR3 sequences in the sample, roughly 15% were seen once. Time point meaning: newly diagnosed GD, antithyroid drugs for less than 3 months. The authors made the TCR library using RNA they extracted from PBMCs. This sample was shared with a second study, whose subject was T cells in Graves' hyperthyroidism and ophthalmopathy.

This receptor was obtained from a woman aged 25 to 39 with Graves disease. Specimen: peripheral blood mononuclear cells (PBMCs), collected at new diagnosis, from a patient treated with antithyroid drugs.

The CDR3 sequence: CASSFGDRAMQTQYF. CDR3 bases: TGTGCCAGCAGCTTCGGCGACAGGGCGATGCAGACCCAGTACTTC. The chain employs TRBV7-2 and TRBJ2-5; 7 nucleotides match TRBD1. V lost 3 bases to trimming and J lost 6 bases; unmatched junction nucleotides: 10. The CDR3 is made up of 15 amino acids. Germline-derived CDR1 and CDR2 are SGHTA and FQGNSA.